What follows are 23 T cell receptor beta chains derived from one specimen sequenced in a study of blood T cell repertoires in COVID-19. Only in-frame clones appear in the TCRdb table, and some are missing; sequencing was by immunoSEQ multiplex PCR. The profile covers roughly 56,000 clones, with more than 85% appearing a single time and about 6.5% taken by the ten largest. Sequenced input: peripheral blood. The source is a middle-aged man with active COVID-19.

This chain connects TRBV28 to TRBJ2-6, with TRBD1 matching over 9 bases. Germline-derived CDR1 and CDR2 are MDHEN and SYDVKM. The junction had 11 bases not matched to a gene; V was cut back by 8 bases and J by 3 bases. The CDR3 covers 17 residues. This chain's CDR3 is CASGSGTGLYGANVLTF. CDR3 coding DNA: TGTGCCAGCGGATCGGGGACAGGGTTATATGGGGCCAACGTCCTGACTTTC.

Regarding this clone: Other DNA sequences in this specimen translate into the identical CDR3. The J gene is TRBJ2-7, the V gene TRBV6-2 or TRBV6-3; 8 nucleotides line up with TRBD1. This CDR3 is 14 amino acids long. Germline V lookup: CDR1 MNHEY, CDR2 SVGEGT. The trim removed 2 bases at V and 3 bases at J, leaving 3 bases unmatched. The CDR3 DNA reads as TGTGCCAGCAGTTACGGACAGGGCGGCTACGAGCAGTACTTC. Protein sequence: CASSYGQGGYEQYF.

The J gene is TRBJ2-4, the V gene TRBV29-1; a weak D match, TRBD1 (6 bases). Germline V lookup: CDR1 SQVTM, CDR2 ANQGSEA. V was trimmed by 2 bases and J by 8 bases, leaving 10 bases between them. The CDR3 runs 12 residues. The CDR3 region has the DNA TGCAGCGTTGAATTAGGGGGAGACATTCAGTACTTC. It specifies CSVELGGDIQYF.

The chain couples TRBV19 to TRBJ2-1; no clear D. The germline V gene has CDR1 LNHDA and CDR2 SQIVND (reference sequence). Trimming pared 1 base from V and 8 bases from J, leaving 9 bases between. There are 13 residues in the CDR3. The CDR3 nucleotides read TGTGCCAGTAGTATAGGGGCTATTTATGAGCAGTTCTTC. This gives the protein CASSIGAIYEQFF.

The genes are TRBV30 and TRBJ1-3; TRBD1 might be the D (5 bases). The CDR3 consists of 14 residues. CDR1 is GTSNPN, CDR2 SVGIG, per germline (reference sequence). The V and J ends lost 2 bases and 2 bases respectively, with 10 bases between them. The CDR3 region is CAWSFGRAGNTIYF. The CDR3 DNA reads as TGTGCCTGGAGTTTTGGCAGGGCTGGAAACACCATATATTTT. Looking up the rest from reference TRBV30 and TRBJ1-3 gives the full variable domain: SQTIHQWPATLVQPVGSPLSLECTVEGTSNPNLYWYRQAAGRGLQLLFYSVGIGQISSEVPQNLSASRPQDRQFILSSKKLLLSDSGFYLCAWSFGRAGNTIYFGEGSWLTVV.

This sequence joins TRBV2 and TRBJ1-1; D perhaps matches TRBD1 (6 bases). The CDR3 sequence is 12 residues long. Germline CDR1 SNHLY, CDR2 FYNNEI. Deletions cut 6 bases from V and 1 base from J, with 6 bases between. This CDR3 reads CASRQGNTEAFF. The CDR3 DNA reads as TGTGCCAGCAGACAGGGGAACACTGAAGCTTTCTTT.

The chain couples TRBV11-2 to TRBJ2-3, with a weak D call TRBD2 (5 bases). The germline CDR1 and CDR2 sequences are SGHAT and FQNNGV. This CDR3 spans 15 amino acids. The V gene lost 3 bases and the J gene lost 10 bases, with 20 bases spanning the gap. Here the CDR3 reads CASSFRDMGSEAQYF. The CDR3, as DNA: TGTGCCAGCAGCTTCAGAGACATGGGGAGTGAAGCGCAGTATTTT.

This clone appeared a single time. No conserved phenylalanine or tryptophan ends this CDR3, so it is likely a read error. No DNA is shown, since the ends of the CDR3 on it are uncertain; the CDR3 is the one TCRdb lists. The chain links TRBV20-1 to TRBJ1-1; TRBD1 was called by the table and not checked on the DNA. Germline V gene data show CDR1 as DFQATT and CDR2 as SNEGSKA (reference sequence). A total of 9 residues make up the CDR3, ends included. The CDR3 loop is CSARESGFA.

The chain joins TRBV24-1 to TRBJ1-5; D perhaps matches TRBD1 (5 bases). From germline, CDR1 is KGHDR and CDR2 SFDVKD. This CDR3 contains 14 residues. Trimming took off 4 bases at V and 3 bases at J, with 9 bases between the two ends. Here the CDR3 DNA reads TGTGCCACCAGTGACCGACAGCCCAATCAGCCCCAGCATTTT. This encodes CATSDRQPNQPQHF.

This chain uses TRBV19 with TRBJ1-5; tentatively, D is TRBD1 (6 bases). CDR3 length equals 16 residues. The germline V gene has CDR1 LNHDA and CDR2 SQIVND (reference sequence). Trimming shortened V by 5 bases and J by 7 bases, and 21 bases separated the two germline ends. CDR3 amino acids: CASSSRDNLNRQPQHF. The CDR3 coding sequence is TGTGCCAGTAGTTCCCGGGACAACCTAAACAGGCAGCCCCAGCATTTT.

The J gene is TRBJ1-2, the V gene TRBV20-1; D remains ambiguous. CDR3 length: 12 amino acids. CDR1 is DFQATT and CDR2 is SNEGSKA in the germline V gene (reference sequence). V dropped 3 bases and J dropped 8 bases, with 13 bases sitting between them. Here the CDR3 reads CSASGRIGGYTF. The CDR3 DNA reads TGCAGTGCTAGTGGCAGGATTGGCGGCTACACCTTC.

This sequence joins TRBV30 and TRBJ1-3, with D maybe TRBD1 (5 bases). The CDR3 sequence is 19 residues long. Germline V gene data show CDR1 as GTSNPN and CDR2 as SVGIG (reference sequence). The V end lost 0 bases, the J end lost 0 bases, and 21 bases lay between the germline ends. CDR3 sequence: CAWSVRPMSRGSSGNTIYF. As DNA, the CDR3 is TGTGCCTGGAGTGTAAGGCCCATGAGTAGGGGAAGCTCTGGAAACACCATATATTTT. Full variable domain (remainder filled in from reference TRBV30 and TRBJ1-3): SQTIHQWPATLVQPVGSPLSLECTVEGTSNPNLYWYRQAAGRGLQLLFYSVGIGQISSEVPQNLSASRPQDRQFILSSKKLLLSDSGFYLCAWSVRPMSRGSSGNTIYFGEGSWLTVV.

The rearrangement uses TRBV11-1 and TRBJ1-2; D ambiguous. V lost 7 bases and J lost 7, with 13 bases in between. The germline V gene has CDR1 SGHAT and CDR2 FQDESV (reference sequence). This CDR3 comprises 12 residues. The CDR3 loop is CASTPQRGGYTF. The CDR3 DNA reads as TGTGCCAGCACCCCCCAGCGGGGTGGCTACACCTTC.

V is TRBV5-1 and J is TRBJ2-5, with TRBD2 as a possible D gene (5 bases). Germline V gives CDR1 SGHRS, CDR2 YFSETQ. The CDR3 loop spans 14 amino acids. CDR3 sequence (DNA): TGCTGCGCTAGCTGTGGGAGACCCCAAGAGACCCAGTACTTC. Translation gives CCASCGRPQETQYF.

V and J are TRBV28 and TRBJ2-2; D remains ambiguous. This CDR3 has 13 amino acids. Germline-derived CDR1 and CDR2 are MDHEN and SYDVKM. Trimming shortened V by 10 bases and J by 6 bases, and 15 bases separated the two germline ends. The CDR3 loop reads CAIQTHNAGELFF. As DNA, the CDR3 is TGTGCCATCCAGACTCACAACGCCGGGGAGCTGTTTTTT.

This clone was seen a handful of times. The chain's CDR3 is CASSEASASFYEQYF. The CDR3 coding sequence is TGTGCCAGCAGTGAAGCAAGCGCCAGCTTCTACGAGCAGTACTTC. The gene calls are TRBV6-1 and TRBJ2-7; D gene uncertain. V was clipped by 0 bases and J by 3 bases, with 12 bases between them. The CDR3 runs 15 residues. Germline CDR1 reads MNHNS; CDR2 reads SASEGT.

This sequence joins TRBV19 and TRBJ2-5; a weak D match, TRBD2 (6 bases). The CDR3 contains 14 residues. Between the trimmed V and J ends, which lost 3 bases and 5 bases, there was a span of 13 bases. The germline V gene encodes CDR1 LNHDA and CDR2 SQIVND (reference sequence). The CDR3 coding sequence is TGTGCCAGTAGTATCCGGGGGATTGGGGAGACCCAGTACTTC. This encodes CASSIRGIGETQYF.

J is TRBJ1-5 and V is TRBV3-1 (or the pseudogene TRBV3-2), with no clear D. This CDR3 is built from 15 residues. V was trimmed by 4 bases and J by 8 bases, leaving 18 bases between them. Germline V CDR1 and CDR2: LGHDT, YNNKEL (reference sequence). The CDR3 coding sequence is TGTGCCAGCAGCCTGACGAACACCGGGAGGGAGCCCCAGCATTTT. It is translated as CASSLTNTGREPQHF.

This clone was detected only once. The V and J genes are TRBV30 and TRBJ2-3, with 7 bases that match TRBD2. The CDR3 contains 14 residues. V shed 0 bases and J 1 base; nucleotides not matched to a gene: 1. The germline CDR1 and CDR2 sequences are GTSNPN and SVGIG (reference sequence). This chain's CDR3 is CAWSVGGGTDTQYF. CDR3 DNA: TGTGCCTGGAGTGTTGGGGGGGGCACAGATACGCAGTATTTT.

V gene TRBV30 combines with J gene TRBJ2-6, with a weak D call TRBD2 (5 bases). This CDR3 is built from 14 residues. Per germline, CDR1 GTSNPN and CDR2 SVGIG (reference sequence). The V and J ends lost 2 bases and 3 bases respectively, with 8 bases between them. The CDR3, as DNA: TGTGCCTGGAGTAACGGGGATGGGGCCAACGTCCTGACTTTC. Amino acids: CAWSNGDGANVLTF.

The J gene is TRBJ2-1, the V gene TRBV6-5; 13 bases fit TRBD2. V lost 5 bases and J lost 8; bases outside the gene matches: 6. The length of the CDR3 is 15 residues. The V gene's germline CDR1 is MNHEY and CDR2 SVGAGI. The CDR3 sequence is CASSRLAGGSDEQFF. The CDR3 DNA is TGTGCCAGCAGTAGACTAGCGGGAGGATCTGATGAGCAGTTCTTC.

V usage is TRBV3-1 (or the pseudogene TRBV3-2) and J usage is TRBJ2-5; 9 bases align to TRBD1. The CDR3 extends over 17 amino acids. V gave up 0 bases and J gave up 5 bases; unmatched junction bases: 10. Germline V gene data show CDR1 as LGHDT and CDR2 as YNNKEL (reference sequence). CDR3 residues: CASSQEVLRDRVETQYF. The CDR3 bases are TGTGCCAGCAGCCAAGAGGTGTTAAGGGACAGGGTTGAGACCCAGTACTTC.

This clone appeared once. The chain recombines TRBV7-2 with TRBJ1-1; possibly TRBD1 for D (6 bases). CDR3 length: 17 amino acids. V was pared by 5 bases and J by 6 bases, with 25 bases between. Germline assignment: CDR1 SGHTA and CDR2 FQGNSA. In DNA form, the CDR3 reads TGTGCCAGCAGCACACCGATACATGACAGGCGAAGCGCTGAAGCTTTCTTT. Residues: CASSTPIHDRRSAEAFF.